Here is one T cell receptor beta chain with its context. These data belong to a study of CD8+ T cells in alopecia areata. This sample's treatment: oral pan-JAK inhibitor, 5-10 mg twice daily. The investigators collected lesional scalp punch biopsies and peripheral blood from alopecia areata patients. The junction had 8 bases not matched to a gene; V was cut back by 5 bases and J by 4 bases. Germline-derived CDR1 and CDR2 are MNHEY and SMNVEV (reference sequence). The CDR3 has 16 residues. cDNA prepared by RNA extraction and subsequent reverse transcription served as the template for sequencing. The repertoire was sequenced with immunoSEQ multiplex PCR; TCRdb's copy has only in-frame clones and lacks some. This sample has about 160,000 clones, with about three fifths found just once.

This receptor was taken from a human donor with alopecia areata. The input for sequencing was CD4+ T cells sorted from blood, taken at week 4, from a patient treated with tofacitinib. The chain combines TRBV27 with TRBJ1-6, with 7 positions matching TRBD1. CDR3 coding DNA: TGTGCCAGCAGTCAAGAAGGACAGGTGTATAATTCACCCCTCCACTTT. Translating gives CASSQEGQVYNSPLHF.